The clone carrying this T cell receptor (beta chain) showed up just a few times. This sample was included in a study of blood T cell repertoires in COVID-19. The V gene's germline CDR1 is SGHDT and CDR2 YYEEEE. Trimming at V came to 6 bases and at J to 7 bases, leaving 3 bases not matched to a gene. This CDR3 contains 12 residues. Clones were read by immunoSEQ multiplex PCR, and TCRdb kept only the in-frame ones, dropping some. The profile covers roughly 72,000 clones, with 79% appearing a single time and about 5% taken by the ten largest. This receptor was identified in a woman older than 75 with active or convalescent COVID-19. The rearrangement links TRBV5-6 to TRBJ1-4, with TRBD1 identical over 7 bases. The sample taken for sequencing was peripheral blood. CDR3 sequence reads: CASNDRVEKLFF. In nucleotides, the CDR3 is TGTGCCAGCAACGACAGGGTTGAAAAACTGTTTTTT.